One TCR beta chain is described in this entry. The table came from immunoSEQ multiplex PCR; TCRdb's copy has only in-frame clones and leaves some out. The sample holds roughly 710,000 clones, approximately 85% seen once. The data were obtained in a study of shared T cell receptors in the human thymus. This CDR3 is built from 15 residues. Germline CDR1 is MRHNA and CDR2 is SNTAGT. The V gene end was trimmed by 6 bases and the J gene end by 0 bases; junction bases not matched to a gene: 4. These records were also assigned to another study, of human thymus T cells. As reported in that work: During corrective heart surgery, resections were taken, and the thymus tissue came from them. Gene usage for V and J segments appeared biased in thymic and blood repertoires. Related work found strong thymic repertoire overlap between unrelated individuals.

The TCR originated in a girl under three years old with a congenital heart defect. The chain couples TRBV6-4 to TRBJ2-1; 8 bases are shared with TRBD1. Material: thymocytes. CDR3 bases: TGTGCCAGCAGCGAAACAGGGGGCTCCTACAATGAGCAGTTCTTC. This encodes CASSETGGSYNEQFF.